This TCR beta chain was captured by sequencing in a study of OX40 agonist ivuxolimab in advanced cancers. With V trimmed by 5 bases and J by 4 bases, 10 bases remained unmatched. This CDR3 spans 17 amino acids. Germline CDR1 SGHVS, CDR2 FQNEAQ. About this clone itself: The antigen remains unidentified.

Measured with immunoSEQ multiplex PCR; TCRdb has only the in-frame clones, and not every one. The data show over 5,500 clones, about 94% seen once. Regarding the study as a whole: Averaged across samples, CD8+ T cells carried more expanded clones than CD4+ did. Near-lowest levels of clonal expansion characterized partial responders at 0.1-3.0 mg/kg.

The receptor was derived from an adult with an advanced solid tumor such as melanoma, head and neck, liver or kidney cancer. This chain links TRBV7-8 with TRBJ2-2; 10 positions match TRBD1. The sequencing here drew on CD4+ or CD8+ T cells sorted from blood, taken in a trial of the OX40 agonist ivuxolimab. The CDR3 DNA follows: TGTGCCAGCAGCGCACGACAGGGGGCGAGGACCACCGGGGAGCTGTTTTTT. Translating it yields CASSARQGARTTGELFF.